These T cell receptor beta chains were read from a single sample in a study of cytomegalovirus exposure and HLA in healthy donors. The protocol was immunoSEQ multiplex PCR, while the TCRdb copy is restricted to in-frame clones and leaves out a portion. Of fewer than 85,000 clones detected, less than 80% appear once; the ten largest clones hold more than 8.5%. Sequencing input: PBMCs. The receptors come from a middle-aged man in good health and CMV-seropositive. Each CDR3 is given with its conserved first and last residue. The order of the fields is clone size, J gene, D gene, V gene, CDR3 protein, CDR3 DNA. The D gene is left open where the match is weak. Some rows have no size entry. The others give once, few or many, or a class for an expanded clone.

clone_size: -
j_call: TRBJ1-5
d_call: TRBD1
v_call: TRBV19
cdr3_aa: CASSIAWDRVNQPQHF
cdr3_nt: TGTGCCAGTAGTATAGCCTGGGACAGGGTCAATCAGCCCCAGCATTTT

clone_size: -
j_call: TRBJ2-3
d_call: -
v_call: TRBV14
cdr3_aa: CASSQGARTSTDTQYF
cdr3_nt: TGTGCCAGCAGCCAGGGGGCACGGACTAGCACAGATACGCAGTATTTT

clone_size: -
j_call: TRBJ2-1
d_call: TRBD1
v_call: TRBV29-1
cdr3_aa: CSLSDRARNEQFF
cdr3_nt: TGCAGCTTATCGGACAGGGCCAGGAATGAGCAGTTCTTC

clone_size: few
j_call: TRBJ2-7
d_call: -
v_call: TRBV6-5
cdr3_aa: CASSNRAGAHEQYF
cdr3_nt: TGTGCCAGCAGTAACCGGGCTGGGGCCCACGAGCAGTACTTC

clone_size: -
j_call: TRBJ2-4
d_call: -
v_call: TRBV5-1
cdr3_aa: CASSLGGPVAKNIQYF
cdr3_nt: TGCGCCAGCAGCTTGGGAGGGCCGGTAGCCAAAAACATTCAGTACTTC

clone_size: -
j_call: TRBJ2-7
d_call: TRBD1
v_call: TRBV28
cdr3_aa: CASSFPGQGYEQYF
cdr3_nt: TGTGCCAGCAGTTTCCCGGGACAGGGTTACGAGCAGTACTTC

clone_size: -
j_call: TRBJ2-3
d_call: TRBD2
v_call: TRBV5-1
cdr3_aa: CASSLSSGGVTDTQYF
cdr3_nt: TGCGCCAGCAGTTTGAGTAGCGGGGGTGTAACAGATACGCAGTATTTT

clone_size: -
j_call: TRBJ1-5
d_call: -
v_call: TRBV6-5
cdr3_aa: CASLPITGPQHF
cdr3_nt: TGTGCCAGCCTCCCGATCACCGGGCCCCAGCATTTT

clone_size: -
j_call: TRBJ1-4
d_call: -
v_call: TRBV4-1
cdr3_aa: CASSQDPAGPGKLFF
cdr3_nt: TGCGCCAGCAGCCAAGATCCGGCAGGGCCGGGAAAACTGTTTTTT

clone_size: -
j_call: TRBJ2-3
d_call: -
v_call: TRBV19
cdr3_aa: CASSGTYAVGDTQYF
cdr3_nt: TGTGCCAGTAGCGGGACTTACGCCGTTGGGGATACGCAGTATTTT

clone_size: -
j_call: TRBJ2-7
d_call: TRBD1
v_call: TRBV28
cdr3_aa: CASSFRQGTDEQYF
cdr3_nt: TGTGCCAGCAGTTTTCGACAGGGTACCGACGAGCAGTACTTC

clone_size: -
j_call: TRBJ1-4
d_call: -
v_call: TRBV18
cdr3_aa: CASFSLATNEKLFF
cdr3_nt: TGTGCCAGCTTCTCGTTAGCAACTAATGAAAAACTGTTTTTT

clone_size: -
j_call: TRBJ2-7
d_call: TRBD2
v_call: TRBV7-9
cdr3_aa: CASSPSGANYEQYF
cdr3_nt: TGTGCCAGCAGTCCAAGCGGGGCTAACTACGAGCAGTACTTC

clone_size: -
j_call: TRBJ2-1
d_call: TRBD2
v_call: TRBV14
cdr3_aa: CASSQVLASGREQFF
cdr3_nt: TGTGCCAGCAGCCAAGTTTTAGCTAGCGGGAGGGAGCAGTTCTTC

clone_size: -
j_call: TRBJ1-4
d_call: -
v_call: TRBV7-2
cdr3_aa: CASSWEQGGKLFF
cdr3_nt: TGTGCCAGCAGCTGGGAACAGGGTGGAAAACTGTTTTTT

clone_size: -
j_call: TRBJ2-4
d_call: TRBD2
v_call: TRBV7-2
cdr3_aa: CASSFSSRLAGGAKNIQYF
cdr3_nt: TGTGCCAGCAGCTTCAGTAGTCGACTAGCGGGAGGGGCCAAAAACATTCAGTACTTC

clone_size: -
j_call: TRBJ2-3
d_call: TRBD1
v_call: TRBV4-1
cdr3_aa: CASSQEAGGEADTQYF
cdr3_nt: TGCGCCAGCAGCCAAGAAGCAGGGGGCGAAGCAGATACGCAGTATTTT

clone_size: -
j_call: TRBJ2-1
d_call: TRBD2
v_call: TRBV18
cdr3_aa: CASSRDKRELGEQFF
cdr3_nt: TGTGCCAGCTCTAGAGACAAGCGGGAGTTAGGTGAGCAGTTCTTC

clone_size: -
j_call: TRBJ1-4
d_call: TRBD1
v_call: TRBV5-1
cdr3_aa: CASTQTGGREKLFF
cdr3_nt: TGCGCCAGCACCCAAACAGGGGGCCGTGAAAAACTGTTTTTT

clone_size: -
j_call: TRBJ2-3
d_call: -
v_call: TRBV14
cdr3_aa: CASSKGKGSTDTQYF
cdr3_nt: TGTGCCAGCAGCAAGGGCAAGGGGAGCACAGATACGCAGTATTTT